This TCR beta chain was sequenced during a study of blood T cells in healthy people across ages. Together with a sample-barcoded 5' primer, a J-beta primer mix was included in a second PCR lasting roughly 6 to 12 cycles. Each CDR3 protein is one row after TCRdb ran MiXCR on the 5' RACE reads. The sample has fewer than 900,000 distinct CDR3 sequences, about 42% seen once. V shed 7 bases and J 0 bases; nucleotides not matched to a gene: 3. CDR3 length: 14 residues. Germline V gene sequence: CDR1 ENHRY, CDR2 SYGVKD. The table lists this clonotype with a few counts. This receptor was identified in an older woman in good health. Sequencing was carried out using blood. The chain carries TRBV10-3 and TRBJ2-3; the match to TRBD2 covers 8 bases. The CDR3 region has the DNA TGTGCCATCAAGGCTAGCGGGAGCACAGATACGCAGTATTTT. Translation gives CAIKASGSTDTQYF.